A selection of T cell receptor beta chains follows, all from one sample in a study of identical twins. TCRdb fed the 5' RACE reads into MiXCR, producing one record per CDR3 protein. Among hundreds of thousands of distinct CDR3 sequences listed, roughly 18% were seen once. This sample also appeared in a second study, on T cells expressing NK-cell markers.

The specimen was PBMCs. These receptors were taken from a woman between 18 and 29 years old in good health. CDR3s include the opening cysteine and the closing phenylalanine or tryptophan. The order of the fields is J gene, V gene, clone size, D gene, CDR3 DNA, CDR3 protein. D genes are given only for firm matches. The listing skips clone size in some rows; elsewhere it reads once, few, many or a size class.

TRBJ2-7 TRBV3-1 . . TGTGCCAGCAGCCAACCAGGGGCCCCATACGAGCAGTACTTC CASSQPGAPYEQYF
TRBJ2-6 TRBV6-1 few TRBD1 TGTGCCAGCAGTCGACAGGGGCCATTCGCTGGGGCCAACGTCCTGACTTTC CASSRQGPFAGANVLTF
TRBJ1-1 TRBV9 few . TGTGCCAGCAGCGTAGGGGACAACTCCTACGAAGCTTTCTTT CASSVGDNSYEAFF
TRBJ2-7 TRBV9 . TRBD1 TGTGCCAGCAGCGTAGGGGACAGGCCTTACGAGCAGTACTTC CASSVGDRPYEQYF
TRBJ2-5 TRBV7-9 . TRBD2 TGTGCCAGCAGCTTGTCTTTGGCTAGCGGGACCCAGTACTTC CASSLSLASGTQYF
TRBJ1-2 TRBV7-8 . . TGTGCCAGCAGCTTAGCCCCCGGGACATTACTCTACACCTTC CASSLAPGTLLYTF
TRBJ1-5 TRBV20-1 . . TGCAGTGCTAACGGGGCAATGGGCAATCAGCCCCAGCATTTT CSANGAMGNQPQHF
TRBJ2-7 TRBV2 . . TGTGCCAGCAGTGTACTAGGGCAGGGTGTCGACGAGCAGTACTTC CASSVLGQGVDEQYF
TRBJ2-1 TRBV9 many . TGTGCCAGCAGCCCCTGGACTACCTACAATGAGCAGTTCTTC CASSPWTTYNEQFF
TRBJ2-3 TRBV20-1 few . TGCAGTGCTAGAGATTTACCGTTAAGGGGCACAGATACGCAGTATTTT CSARDLPLRGTDTQYF
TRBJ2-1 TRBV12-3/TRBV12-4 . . TGTGCCAGCAGTCATCAGAGTTACAATGAGCAGTTCTTC CASSHQSYNEQFF
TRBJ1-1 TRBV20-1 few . TGCAGTGCTTTCAGGGACCAGAACACTGAAGCTTTCTTT CSAFRDQNTEAFF
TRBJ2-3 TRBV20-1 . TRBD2 TGCAGTGCTAGCCTAGCGGGAGTGCAAGATACGCAGTATTTT CSASLAGVQDTQYF
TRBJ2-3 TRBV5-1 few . TGCGCCAGCAGAGATCGACCAGGGGGCACAGATACGCAGTATTTT CASRDRPGGTDTQYF
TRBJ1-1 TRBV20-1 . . TGCAGTGCTAGAGATCGAAGTAGCACTGAAGCTTTCTTT CSARDRSSTEAFF
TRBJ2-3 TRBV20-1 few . TGCAGTGCTAGCTATGCACCCACAGATACGCAGTATTTT CSASYAPTDTQYF
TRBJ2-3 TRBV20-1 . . TGCAGTGCTAGGGGGAGAGCAGATACGCAGTATTTT CSARGRADTQYF
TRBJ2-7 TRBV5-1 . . TGCGCCAGCAGCTTGGAGGGACACAGGGATAGCTCCTACGAGCAGTACTTC CASSLEGHRDSSYEQYF
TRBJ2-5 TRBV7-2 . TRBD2 TGTGCCAGCAGCTTAGGGACCCCTAGCGGGAGACAGACCCAGTACTTC CASSLGTPSGRQTQYF
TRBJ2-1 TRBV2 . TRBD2 TGTGCCAGCATTTCACTAGCGGGAGCCAATGAGCAGTTCTTC CASISLAGANEQFF
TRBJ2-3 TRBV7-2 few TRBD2 TGTGCCAGCAGCTACGGGTTCGCGGGAGGTGCAGATACGCAGTATTTT CASSYGFAGGADTQYF
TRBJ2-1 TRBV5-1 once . TGCGCCAGCAGCTTGGTGCAGGGGCGGGGGAGTGAGCAGTTCTTC CASSLVQGRGSEQFF
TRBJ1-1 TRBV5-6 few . TGTGCCAGCAGCTTAATGAGGCGGAACACTGAAGCTTTCTTT CASSLMRRNTEAFF
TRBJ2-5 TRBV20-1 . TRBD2 TGCAGTGCTGCTCGGACTAGCCGCGAGACCCAGTACTTC CSAARTSRETQYF
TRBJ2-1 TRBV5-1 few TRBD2 TGCGCCAGCAGCGTAACTAGCGGGGGCTACAATGAGCAGTTCTTC CASSVTSGGYNEQFF
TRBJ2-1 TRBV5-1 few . TGCGCCAGCAGCTTGGAAGCCCGGCTGGAGCAGTTCTTC CASSLEARLEQFF
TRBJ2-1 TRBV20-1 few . TGCAGTGCTAGAAGCGGAATGGGAGAGTTCTTC CSARSGMGEFF
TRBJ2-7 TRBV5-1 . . TGCGCCAGCACCGCAGGGGGGGTAGGTAGCTACGAGCAGTACTTC CASTAGGVGSYEQYF
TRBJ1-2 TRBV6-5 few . TGTGCCAGCAGTTCCACAACTAGGGGTGGCTACACCTTC CASSSTTRGGYTF
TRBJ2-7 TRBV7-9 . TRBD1 TGTGCCAGCAGCCCTCCGGGACAGGGGGCAATCGAGCAGTACTTC CASSPPGQGAIEQYF
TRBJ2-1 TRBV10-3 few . TGTGCCATCAGTGAGTCTACTAGCCTTACGAATGAGCAGTTCTTC CAISESTSLTNEQFF
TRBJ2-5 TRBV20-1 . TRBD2 TGCAGTGCTAGACCTAAGCGGGGGGTAGAAGAGACCCAGTACTTC CSARPKRGVEETQYF
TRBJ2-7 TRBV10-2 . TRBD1 TGCGCCAGCACTACCCGAGACAGGGTTGGGTACGAGCAGTACTTC CASTTRDRVGYEQYF
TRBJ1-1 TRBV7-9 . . TGTGCCAGCAGCTTATCGCCGGGCACTGAAGCTTTCTTT CASSLSPGTEAFF
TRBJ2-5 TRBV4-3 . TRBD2 TGCGCCAGCAGCCCCCAAAAGGGCCTCAGCGGGAGGGCCCTCGGAGAGACCCAGTACTTC CASSPQKGLSGRALGETQYF
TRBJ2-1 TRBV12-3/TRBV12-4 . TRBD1 TGTGCCAGCAGTTTCAGGCCCGGGACAGGGGATTCCTACAATGAGCAGTTCTTC CASSFRPGTGDSYNEQFF
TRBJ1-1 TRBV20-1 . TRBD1 TGCAGTGCCCCCGACAGGGGTGGAGAAGCTTTCTTT CSAPDRGGEAFF
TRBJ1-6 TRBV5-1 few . TGCGCCAGCAGCTTGCGGGATCCACCCCTCCACTTT CASSLRDPPLHF
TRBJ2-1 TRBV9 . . TGTGCCAGCAGCGTAGGGCTCCTCGAGAATGAGCAGTTCTTC CASSVGLLENEQFF
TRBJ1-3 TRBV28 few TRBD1 TGTGCCAGCAGTTTCCCGACAGGGCCCTCTGGAAACACCATATATTTT CASSFPTGPSGNTIYF
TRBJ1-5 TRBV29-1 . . TGCAGCGTTTTAGGACGGAGCAATCAGCCCCAGCATTTT CSVLGRSNQPQHF
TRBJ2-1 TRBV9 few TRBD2 TGTGCCAGCAGCGTAGGAAGGGAGGGCTCTGTTTATGAGCAGTTCTTC CASSVGREGSVYEQFF
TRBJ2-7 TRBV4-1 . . TGCGCCAGCAGCCAGCCTTTGGATCAGGGGTCCTACGAGCAGTACTTC CASSQPLDQGSYEQYF
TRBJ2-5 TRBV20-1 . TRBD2 TGCAGTGCTCTGACTAGCGGGGGAACACCGACCCAGTACTTC CSALTSGGTPTQYF
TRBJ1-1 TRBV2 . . TGTGCCAGCAGTGCCACTCAAACCCACACTGAAGCTTTCTTT CASSATQTHTEAFF